This T cell receptor beta chain was sequenced in a study of shared clonotypes between healthy human individuals. The DNA input per sorted-subset replicate PCR was roughly 180 ng, corresponding to some 30,000 T cell genomes. TCRdb's table, derived via immunoSEQ multiplex PCR, lists solely in-frame clones and lacks some. Counted here are roughly 2.1 million clones, approximately 94% occurring once; the ten biggest clones make up more than 1.5%. Of note for this clone: Its antigen remains unknown.

Study-wide findings and caveats: Naive subsets generally had larger estimated richness than memory subsets.

CD45RO-negative cells were positively selected for CCR7, leaving out terminally differentiated effector memory CD45RA+ cells. Trimming cost V 5 bases and J 3 bases; bases outside gene matches: 12. The CDR3 loop spans 18 amino acids. The V gene's germline CDR1 is SGHTA and CDR2 FQGTGA. J is TRBJ2-1 and V is TRBV7-3; 11 bases are a match to TRBD2. Sequencing input: naive CD8+ T cells from PBMCs. This TCR derives from a man between 18 and 35 years old in good health. Some clones in this sample may be carry-over from other donors' samples. CDR3 DNA sequence: TGTGCCAGCAGCCTGTCCGGGACTAGCGGAATGAACTACAATGAGCAGTTCTTC. It specifies CASSLSGTSGMNYNEQFF.